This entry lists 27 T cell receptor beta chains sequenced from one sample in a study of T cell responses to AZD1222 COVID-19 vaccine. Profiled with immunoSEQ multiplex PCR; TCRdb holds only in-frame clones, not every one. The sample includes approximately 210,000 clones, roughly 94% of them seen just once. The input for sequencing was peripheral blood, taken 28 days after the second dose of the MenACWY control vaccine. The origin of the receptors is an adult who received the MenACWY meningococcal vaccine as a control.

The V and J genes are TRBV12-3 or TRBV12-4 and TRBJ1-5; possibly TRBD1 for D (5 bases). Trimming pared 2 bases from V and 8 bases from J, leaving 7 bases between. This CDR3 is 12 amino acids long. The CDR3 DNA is TGTGCCAGCAGTTTACCGGGGGAGCCCCAGCATTTT. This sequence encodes CASSLPGEPQHF.

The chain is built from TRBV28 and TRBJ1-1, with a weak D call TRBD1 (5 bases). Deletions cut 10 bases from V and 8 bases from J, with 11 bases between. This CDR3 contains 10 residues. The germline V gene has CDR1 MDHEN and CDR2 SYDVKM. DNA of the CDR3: TGTGCCACGCGACGGGGGGAAGCTTTCTTT. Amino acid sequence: CATRRGEAFF. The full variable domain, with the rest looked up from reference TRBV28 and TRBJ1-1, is DVKVTQSSRYLVKRTGEKVFLECVQDMDHENMFWYRQDPGLGLRLIYFSYDVKMKEKGDIPEGYSVSREKKERFSLILESASTNQTSMYLCATRRGEAFFGQGTRLTVV.

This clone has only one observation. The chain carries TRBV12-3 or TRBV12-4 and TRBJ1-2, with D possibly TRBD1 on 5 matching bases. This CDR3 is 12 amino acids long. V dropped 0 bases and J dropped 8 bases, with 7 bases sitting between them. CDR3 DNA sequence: TGTGCCAGCAGTTTAGCGGGGGTCGGCTACACCTTC. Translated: CASSLAGVGYTF.

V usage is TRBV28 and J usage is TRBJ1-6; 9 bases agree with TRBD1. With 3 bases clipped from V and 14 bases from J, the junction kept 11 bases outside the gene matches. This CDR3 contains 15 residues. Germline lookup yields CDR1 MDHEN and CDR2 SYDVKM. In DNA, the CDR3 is TGTGCCAGCAGTTTCACCGGGACAGGGACCTCGGCCCTCCACTTT. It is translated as CASSFTGTGTSALHF. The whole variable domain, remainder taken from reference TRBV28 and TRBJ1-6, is DVKVTQSSRYLVKRTGEKVFLECVQDMDHENMFWYRQDPGLGLRLIYFSYDVKMKEKGDIPEGYSVSREKKERFSLILESASTNQTSMYLCASSFTGTGTSALHFGNGTRLTVT.

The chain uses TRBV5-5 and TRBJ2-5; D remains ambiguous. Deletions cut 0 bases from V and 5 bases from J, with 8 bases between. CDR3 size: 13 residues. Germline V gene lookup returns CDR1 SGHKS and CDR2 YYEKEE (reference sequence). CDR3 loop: CASSLGSLETQYF. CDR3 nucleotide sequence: TGTGCCAGCAGCTTGGGGTCCTTGGAGACCCAGTACTTC.

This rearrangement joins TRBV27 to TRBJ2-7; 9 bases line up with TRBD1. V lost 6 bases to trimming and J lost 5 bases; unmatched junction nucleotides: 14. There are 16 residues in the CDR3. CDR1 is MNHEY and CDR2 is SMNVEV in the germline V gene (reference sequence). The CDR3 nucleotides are TGTGCCAGCAGGCAAAGCGGGACAGGGATACATCACGAGCAGTACTTC. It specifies CASRQSGTGIHHEQYF.

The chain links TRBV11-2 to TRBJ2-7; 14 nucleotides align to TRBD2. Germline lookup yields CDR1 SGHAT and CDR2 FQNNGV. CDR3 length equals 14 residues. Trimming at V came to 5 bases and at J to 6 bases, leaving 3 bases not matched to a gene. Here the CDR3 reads CASSVTSGRVEQYF. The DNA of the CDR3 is TGTGCCAGCAGCGTGACTAGCGGGAGGGTCGAGCAGTACTTC.

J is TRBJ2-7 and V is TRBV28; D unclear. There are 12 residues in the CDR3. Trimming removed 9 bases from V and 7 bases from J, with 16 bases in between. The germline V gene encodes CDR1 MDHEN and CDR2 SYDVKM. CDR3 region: CASQTPLGEQYF. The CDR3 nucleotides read TGTGCCAGTCAAACTCCTTTGGGGGAGCAGTACTTC. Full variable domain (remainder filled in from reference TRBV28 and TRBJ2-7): DVKVTQSSRYLVKRTGEKVFLECVQDMDHENMFWYRQDPGLGLRLIYFSYDVKMKEKGDIPEGYSVSREKKERFSLILESASTNQTSMYLCASQTPLGEQYFGPGTRLTVT.

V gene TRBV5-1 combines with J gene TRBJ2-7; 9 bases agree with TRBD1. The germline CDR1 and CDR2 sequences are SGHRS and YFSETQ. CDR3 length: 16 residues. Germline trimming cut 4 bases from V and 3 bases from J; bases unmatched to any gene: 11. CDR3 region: CASSTETGTGFYEQYF. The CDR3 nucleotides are TGCGCCAGCAGCACGGAAACCGGGACAGGGTTCTACGAGCAGTACTTC.

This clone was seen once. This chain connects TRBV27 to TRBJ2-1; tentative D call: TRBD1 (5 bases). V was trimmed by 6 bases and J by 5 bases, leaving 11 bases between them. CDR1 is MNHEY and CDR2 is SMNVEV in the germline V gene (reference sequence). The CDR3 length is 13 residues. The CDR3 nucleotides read TGTGCCAGCAGCCCAGGGTTAGACAATGAGCAGTTCTTC. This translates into CASSPGLDNEQFF.

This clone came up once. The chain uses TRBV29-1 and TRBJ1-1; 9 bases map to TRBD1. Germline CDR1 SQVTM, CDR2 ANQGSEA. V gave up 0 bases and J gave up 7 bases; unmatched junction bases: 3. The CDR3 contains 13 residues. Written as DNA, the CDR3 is TGCAGCGTTGAAGAAACAGGGGGCGGTGAAGCTTTCTTT. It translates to CSVEETGGGEAFF.

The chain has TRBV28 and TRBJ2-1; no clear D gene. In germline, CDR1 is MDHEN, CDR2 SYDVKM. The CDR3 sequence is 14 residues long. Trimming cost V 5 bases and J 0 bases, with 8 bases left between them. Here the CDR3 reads CASSTYSSYNEQFF. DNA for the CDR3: TGTGCCAGCAGTACTTATAGCTCCTACAATGAGCAGTTCTTC.

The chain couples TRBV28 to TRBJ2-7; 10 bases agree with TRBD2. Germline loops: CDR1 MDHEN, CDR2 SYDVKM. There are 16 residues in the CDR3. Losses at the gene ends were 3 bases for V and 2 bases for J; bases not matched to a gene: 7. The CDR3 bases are TGTGCCAGCAGTTTCCCTAGGACTAGCGGAGCCTACGAGCAGTACTTC. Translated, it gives CASSFPRTSGAYEQYF.

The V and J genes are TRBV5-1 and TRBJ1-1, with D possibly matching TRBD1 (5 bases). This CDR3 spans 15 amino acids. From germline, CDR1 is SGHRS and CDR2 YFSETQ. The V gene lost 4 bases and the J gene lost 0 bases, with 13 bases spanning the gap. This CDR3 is CASSPIDRMNTEAFF. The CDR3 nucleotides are TGCGCCAGCAGCCCCATAGACAGAATGAACACTGAAGCTTTCTTT.

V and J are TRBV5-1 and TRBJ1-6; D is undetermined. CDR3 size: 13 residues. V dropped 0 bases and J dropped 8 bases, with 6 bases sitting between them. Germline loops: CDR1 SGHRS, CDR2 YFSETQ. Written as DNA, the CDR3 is TGCGCCAGCAGCTTGGGCGTCGATTCACCCCTCCACTTT. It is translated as CASSLGVDSPLHF.

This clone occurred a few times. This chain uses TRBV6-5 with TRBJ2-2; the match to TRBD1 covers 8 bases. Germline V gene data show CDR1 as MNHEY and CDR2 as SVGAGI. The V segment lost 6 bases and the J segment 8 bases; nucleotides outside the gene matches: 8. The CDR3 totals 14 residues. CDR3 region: CASSPSRGPGELFF. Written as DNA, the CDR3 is TGTGCCAGCAGCCCCAGCAGGGGGCCGGGGGAGCTGTTTTTT.

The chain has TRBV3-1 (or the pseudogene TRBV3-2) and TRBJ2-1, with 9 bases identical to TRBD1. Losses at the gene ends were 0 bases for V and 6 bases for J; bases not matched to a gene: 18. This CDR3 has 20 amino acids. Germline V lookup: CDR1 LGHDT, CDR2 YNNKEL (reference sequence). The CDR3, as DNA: TGTGCCAGCAGCCAAGATTTAAGTCTGGGACAGGGCCCCCTAGGCAATGAGCAGTTCTTC. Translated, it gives CASSQDLSLGQGPLGNEQFF.

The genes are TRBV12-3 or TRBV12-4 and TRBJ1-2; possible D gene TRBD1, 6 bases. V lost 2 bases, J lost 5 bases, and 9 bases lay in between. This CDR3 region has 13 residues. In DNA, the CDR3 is TGTGCCAGCAGTTTAACAGGGTGGTATGGCTACACCTTC. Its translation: CASSLTGWYGYTF.

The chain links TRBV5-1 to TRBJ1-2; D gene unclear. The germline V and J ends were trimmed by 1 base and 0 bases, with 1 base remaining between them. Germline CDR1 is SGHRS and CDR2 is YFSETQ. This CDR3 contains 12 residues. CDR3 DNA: TGCGCCAGCAGCTTGCCTAACTATGGCTACACCTTC. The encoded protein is CASSLPNYGYTF.

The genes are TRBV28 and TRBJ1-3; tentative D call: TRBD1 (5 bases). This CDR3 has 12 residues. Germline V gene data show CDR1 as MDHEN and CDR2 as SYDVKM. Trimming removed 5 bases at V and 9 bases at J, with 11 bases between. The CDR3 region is CASSSLGGTIYF. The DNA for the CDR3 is TGTGCCAGCAGTAGCTTGGGGGGCACCATATATTTT.

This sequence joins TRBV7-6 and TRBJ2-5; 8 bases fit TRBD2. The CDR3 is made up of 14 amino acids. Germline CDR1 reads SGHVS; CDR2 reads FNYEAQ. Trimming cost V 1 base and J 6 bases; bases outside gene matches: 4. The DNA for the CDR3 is TGTGCCAGCAGCTTAGTATGGACTAGCCAGACCCAGTACTTC. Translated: CASSLVWTSQTQYF.

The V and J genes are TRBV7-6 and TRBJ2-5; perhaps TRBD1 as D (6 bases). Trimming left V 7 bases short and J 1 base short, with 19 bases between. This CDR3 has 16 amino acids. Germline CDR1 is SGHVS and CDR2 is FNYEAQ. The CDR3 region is CASTPSGTKVQETQYF. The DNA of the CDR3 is TGTGCCAGCACCCCATCCGGGACAAAGGTCCAAGAGACCCAGTACTTC.

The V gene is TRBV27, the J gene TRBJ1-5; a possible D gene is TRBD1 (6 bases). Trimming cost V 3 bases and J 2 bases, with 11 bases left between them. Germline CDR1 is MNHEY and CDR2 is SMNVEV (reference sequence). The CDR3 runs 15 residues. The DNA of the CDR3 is TGTGCCAGCAGTTTGACAGGTTGGGGCAATCAGCCCCAGCATTTT. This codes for CASSLTGWGNQPQHF.

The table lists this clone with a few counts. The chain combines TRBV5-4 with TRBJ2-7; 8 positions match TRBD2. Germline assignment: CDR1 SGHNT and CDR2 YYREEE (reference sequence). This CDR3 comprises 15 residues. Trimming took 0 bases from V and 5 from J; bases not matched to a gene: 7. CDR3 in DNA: TGTGCCAGCAGCTTGGGGGTTAACGGGAGGGACGAGCAGTACTTC. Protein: CASSLGVNGRDEQYF.

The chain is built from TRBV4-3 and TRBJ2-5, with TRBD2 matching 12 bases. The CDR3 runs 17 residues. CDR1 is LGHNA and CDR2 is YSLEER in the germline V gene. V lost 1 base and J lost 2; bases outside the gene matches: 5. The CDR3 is CASSQGLAGGTQETQYF. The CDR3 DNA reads TGCGCCAGCAGCCAAGGGCTAGCGGGGGGGACACAAGAGACCCAGTACTTC.

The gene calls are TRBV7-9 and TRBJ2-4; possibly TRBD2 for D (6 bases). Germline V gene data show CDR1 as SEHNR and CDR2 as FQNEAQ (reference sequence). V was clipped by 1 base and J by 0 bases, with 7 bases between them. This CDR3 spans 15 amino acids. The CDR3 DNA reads TGTGCCAGCAGCTTAGTGGGACTAGCCAAAAACATTCAGTACTTC. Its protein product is CASSLVGLAKNIQYF.

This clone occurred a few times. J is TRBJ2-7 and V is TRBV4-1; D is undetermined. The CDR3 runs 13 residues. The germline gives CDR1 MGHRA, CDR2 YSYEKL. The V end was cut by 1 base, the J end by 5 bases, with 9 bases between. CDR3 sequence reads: CASSQGLVNEQYF. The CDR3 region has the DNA TGCGCCAGCAGCCAAGGACTTGTCAACGAGCAGTACTTC.